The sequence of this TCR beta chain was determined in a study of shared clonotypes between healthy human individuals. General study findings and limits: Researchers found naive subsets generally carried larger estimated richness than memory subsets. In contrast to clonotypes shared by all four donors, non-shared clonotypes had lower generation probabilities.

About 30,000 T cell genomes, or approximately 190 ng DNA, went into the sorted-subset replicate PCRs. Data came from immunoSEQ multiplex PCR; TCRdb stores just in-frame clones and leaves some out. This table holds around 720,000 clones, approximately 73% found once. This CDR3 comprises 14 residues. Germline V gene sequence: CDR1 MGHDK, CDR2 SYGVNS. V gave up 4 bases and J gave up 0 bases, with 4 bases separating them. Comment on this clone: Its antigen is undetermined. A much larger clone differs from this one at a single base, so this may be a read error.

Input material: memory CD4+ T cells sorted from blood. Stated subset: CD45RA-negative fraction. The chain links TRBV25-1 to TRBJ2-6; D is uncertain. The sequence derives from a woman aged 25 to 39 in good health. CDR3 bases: TGTGCCAGCAGTGGAAGCTCTGGGGCCAACGTCCTGACTTTC. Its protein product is CASSGSSGANVLTF.